This TCR beta chain was captured by sequencing in a study of T cell repertoires in cytomegalovirus infection. CDR3 length: 13 amino acids. Germline CDR1 is SGHVS and CDR2 is FNYEAQ. V lost 5 bases, J lost 6 bases, and 10 bases lay in between. MiXCR, run by TCRdb on the reads, gives a single entry per CDR3 protein. The repertoire holds about 900,000 distinct CDR3 sequences, 31% seen once, with roughly 12% in the top ten. This clonotype was observed many times. Its antigen is currently unknown. V gene TRBV7-6 combines with J gene TRBJ2-2; possible D gene TRBD1, 6 bases. The sample consisted of cultured CD8+ T cells from PBMCs, taken from culture after CMV antigen stimulation. This TCR was recovered from a human donor in good health (CMV status not recorded). Some clones in this sample may be carry-over from other donors' samples. DNA for the CDR3: TGTGCCAGCAGCAACAGGGTTTCCGGGGAGCTGTTTTTT. Translating it yields CASSNRVSGELFF.